This record concerns one T cell receptor (beta chain) sequence. With 4 bases clipped from V and 3 bases from J, the junction kept 4 bases outside the gene matches. Germline-derived CDR1 and CDR2 are MDHEN and SYDVKM. This CDR3 region has 14 residues. The sample originates from a study of shared clonotypes between healthy human individuals. Some clones are missing from TCRdb's copy, which holds only in-frame ones; the method was immunoSEQ multiplex PCR. The sample records about 1 million clones, 75% being singletons. The chain couples TRBV28 to TRBJ2-7; 9 bases map to TRBD1. The sequence derives from a man aged 18 to 35 in good health. Sequencing used memory CD4+ T cells sorted from blood. The subset here: CD45RA-negative fraction. In DNA form, the CDR3 reads TGTGCCAGCAGTTCCTCGGGACAGGGCTACGAGCAGTACTTC. This sequence encodes CASSSSGQGYEQYF.